Listed below are T cell receptor beta chains from one sample, sequenced in a study of blood T cells in healthy people across ages. Using its own MiXCR run on the 5' RACE reads, TCRdb lists one record per CDR3 protein. The sample has more than 650,000 distinct CDR3 sequences, about 55% seen once. The sequenced material came from blood. The receptors here all came from an elderly man in good health. The CDR3 runs from the conserved cysteine through the conserved F or W. D genes are given only for firm matches. The size of a clone is reported for some rows only, either as once, few or many, or as a class for expanded clones.

V	size	D	J	DNA	CDR3
TRBV12-3/TRBV12-4	.	TRBD1	TRBJ1-1	TGTGCCAGCAGCCAGACCGGGACAGGGACCACTGAAGCTTTCTTT	CASSQTGTGTTEAFF
TRBV5-1	.	.	TRBJ2-1	TGCGCCAGCAGGCGAGCGGCATACAATGAGCAGTTCTTC	CASRRAAYNEQFF
TRBV9	.	TRBD2	TRBJ2-1	TGTGCCAGCAGCGGAAGACTAGCGGGAGGGAATTACAATGAGCAGTTCTTC	CASSGRLAGGNYNEQFF
TRBV20-1	once	.	TRBJ2-3	TGCAGTGCTAGAGATCTCCTAGCGAGCACAGATACGCAGTATTTT	CSARDLLASTDTQYF
TRBV11-2	few	.	TRBJ2-6	TGTGCCAGCAGCCGCGCCTTCACAGGGATCTCTGGGGCCAACGTCCTGACTTTC	CASSRAFTGISGANVLTF
TRBV5-1	.	TRBD1	TRBJ1-5	TGCGCCAGCAGCTTGGGGACAGGGTTGAATCAGCCCCAGCATTTT	CASSLGTGLNQPQHF
TRBV24-1	.	TRBD2	TRBJ2-1	TGTGCCACCAGTGACCCCGCCGCGGGAGAGTCCTACAATGAGCAGTTCTTC	CATSDPAAGESYNEQFF
TRBV29-1	few	.	TRBJ2-3	TGCAGCGTTGACTATCAGACAGATACGCAGTATTTT	CSVDYQTDTQYF
TRBV6-2/TRBV6-3	.	.	TRBJ2-7	TGTGCCAGCAGTTACTCGGCGACAACGGACGAGCAGTACTTC	CASSYSATTDEQYF
TRBV5-1	.	TRBD1	TRBJ1-1	TGCGCCAGCAGCTTGGCTCGACAGGGTTTCGCTGAAGCTTTCTTT	CASSLARQGFAEAFF
TRBV29-1	.	TRBD1	TRBJ1-1	TGCAGTAGCAGGGGGCCAAACACTGAAGCTTTCTTT	CSSRGPNTEAFF